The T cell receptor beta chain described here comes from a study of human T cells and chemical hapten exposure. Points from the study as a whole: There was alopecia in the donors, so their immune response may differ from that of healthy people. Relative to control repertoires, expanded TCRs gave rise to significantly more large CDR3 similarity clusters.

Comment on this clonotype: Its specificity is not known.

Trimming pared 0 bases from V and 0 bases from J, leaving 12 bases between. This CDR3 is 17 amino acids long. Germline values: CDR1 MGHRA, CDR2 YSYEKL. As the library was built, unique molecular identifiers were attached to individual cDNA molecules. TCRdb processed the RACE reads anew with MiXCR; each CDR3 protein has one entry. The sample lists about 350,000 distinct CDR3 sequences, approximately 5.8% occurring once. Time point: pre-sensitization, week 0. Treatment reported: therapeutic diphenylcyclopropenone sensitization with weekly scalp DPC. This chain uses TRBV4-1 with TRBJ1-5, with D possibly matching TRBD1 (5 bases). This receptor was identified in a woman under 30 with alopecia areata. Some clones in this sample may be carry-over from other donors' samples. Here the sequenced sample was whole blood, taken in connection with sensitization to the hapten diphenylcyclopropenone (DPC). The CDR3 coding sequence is TGCGCCAGCAGCCAAGAGCACGGGACCTATAGCAATCAGCCCCAGCATTTT. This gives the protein CASSQEHGTYSNQPQHF.